The 4 T cell receptor beta chains in this list originate from one sample, sequenced in a study of shared T cell receptors in the human thymus. Clones were read by immunoSEQ multiplex PCR, and TCRdb kept only the in-frame ones, dropping some. The sample shows some 700,000 clones, 80% to 90% of them seen only once. These sequences were also reported in another study, on human thymus T cells.

The sample consisted of thymocytes. Receptors were obtained from a girl under three years old with a congenital heart defect.

The chain links TRBV4-2 to TRBJ2-1, with D possibly TRBD2 on 5 matching bases. CDR3 size: 16 residues. The germline V and J ends were trimmed by 0 bases and 5 bases, with 14 bases remaining between them. Germline CDR1 LGHNA, CDR2 YNFKEQ. CDR3 in DNA: TGTGCCAGCAGCCAAGATTGGCGGGCGCCTAACAATGAGCAGTTCTTC. This codes for CASSQDWRAPNNEQFF.

The chain has TRBV10-3 and TRBJ2-1; 12 bases map to TRBD2. This CDR3 is 17 amino acids long. In germline, CDR1 is ENHRY, CDR2 SYGVKD. The V gene end was trimmed by 10 bases and the J gene end by 0 bases; junction bases not matched to a gene: 10. The CDR3 sequence: CAKITSGGPNSYNEQFF. DNA of the CDR3: TGTGCCAAGATTACTAGCGGGGGGCCCAACTCCTACAATGAGCAGTTCTTC.

This chain links TRBV7-3 with TRBJ1-1; D ambiguous. V shed 1 base and J shed 4 bases, with 19 bases lying between them. CDR3 length: 17 amino acids. Germline CDR1 reads SGHTA; CDR2 reads FQGTGA. The chain's CDR3 is CASSLNGGRLKGTEAFF. CDR3 coding DNA: TGTGCCAGCAGCTTAAATGGAGGGAGGCTGAAGGGCACTGAAGCTTTCTTT.

The chain couples TRBV9 to TRBJ2-5; D may be TRBD1 (8 bases). V was cut by 4 bases and J by 5 bases, with 21 bases left in between. CDR3 size: 16 residues. Germline-derived CDR1 and CDR2 are SGDLS and YYNGEE. CDR3 region: CASSPRTGTIEETQYF. CDR3 nucleotides: TGTGCCAGCAGCCCCCGGACAGGGACTATTGAGGAGACCCAGTACTTC.